This T cell receptor (beta chain) was retrieved from a study of blood T cell repertoires in COVID-19. About the study: Acute-phase and convalescent COVID-19 samples originated in the United States, Italy and Spain.

In the source study's methods: Reference gene primer amplification in the assay estimated nucleated cell counts. Data came from immunoSEQ multiplex PCR; TCRdb stores just in-frame clones and leaves some out. That table gives V, J and clone size, and the DNA gave D and trimming. Of 150,000 to 200,000 clones in the sample, roughly 84% were seen once. Only a few counts were recorded for this clone. The sequencing sample was made of peripheral blood. The TCR sequence derives from a human donor with acute or convalescent COVID-19. The donor label of this sample is uncertain.

CDR3 nucleotides: TGCAGCGCCCAGGGAGGGGGTGGCCAGCCCCAGCATTTT. It specifies CSAQGGGGQPQHF. This chain connects TRBV29-1 to TRBJ1-5; tentative D call: TRBD1 (6 bases). The CDR3 loop spans 13 amino acids. V was cut by 7 bases and J by 7 bases, with 17 bases left in between. Germline V CDR1 and CDR2: SQVTM, ANQGSEA.